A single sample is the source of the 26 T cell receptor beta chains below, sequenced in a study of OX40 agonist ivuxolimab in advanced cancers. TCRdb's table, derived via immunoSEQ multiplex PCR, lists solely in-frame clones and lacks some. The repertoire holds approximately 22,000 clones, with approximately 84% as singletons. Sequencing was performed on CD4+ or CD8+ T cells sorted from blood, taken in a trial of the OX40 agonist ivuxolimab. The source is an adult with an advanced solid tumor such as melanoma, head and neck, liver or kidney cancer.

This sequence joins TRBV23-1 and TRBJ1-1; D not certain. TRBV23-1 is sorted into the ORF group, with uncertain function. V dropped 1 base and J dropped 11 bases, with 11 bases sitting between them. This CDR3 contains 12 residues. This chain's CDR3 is CASSQYPFGAFF. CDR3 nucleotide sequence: TGCGCCAGCAGTCAATACCCTTTTGGGGCTTTCTTT.

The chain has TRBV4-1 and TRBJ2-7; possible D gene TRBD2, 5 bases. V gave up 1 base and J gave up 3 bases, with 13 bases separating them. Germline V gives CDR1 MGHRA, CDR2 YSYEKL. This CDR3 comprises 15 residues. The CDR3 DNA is TGCGCCAGCAGCCAAGGTAAGGGAGTAGTCTACGAGCAGTACTTC. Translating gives CASSQGKGVVYEQYF.

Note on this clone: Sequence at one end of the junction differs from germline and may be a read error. The CDR3 region is CASSFGGGQETQYF. The CDR3 nucleotides are TGTGCTAGCAGCTTCGGGGGGGGCCAAGAGACCCAGTACTTC. The chain recombines TRBV7-7 with TRBJ2-5; 8 bases line up with TRBD2. The CDR3 is 14 residues long. Germline CDR1 and CDR2: SSHAT and FNYEAQ (reference sequence).

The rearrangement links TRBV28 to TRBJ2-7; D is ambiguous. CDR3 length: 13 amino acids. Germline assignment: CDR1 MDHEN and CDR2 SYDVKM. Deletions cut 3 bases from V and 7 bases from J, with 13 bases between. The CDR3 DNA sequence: TGTGCCAGCAGTTTGGCCACCTTTGGGGAGCAGTACTTC. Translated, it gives CASSLATFGEQYF.

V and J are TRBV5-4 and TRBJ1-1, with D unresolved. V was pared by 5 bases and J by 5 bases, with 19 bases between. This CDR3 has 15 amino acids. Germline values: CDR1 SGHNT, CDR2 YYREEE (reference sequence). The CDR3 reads CASRHEGGISTEAFF. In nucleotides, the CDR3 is TGTGCCAGCAGGCACGAAGGAGGGATAAGTACTGAAGCTTTCTTT.

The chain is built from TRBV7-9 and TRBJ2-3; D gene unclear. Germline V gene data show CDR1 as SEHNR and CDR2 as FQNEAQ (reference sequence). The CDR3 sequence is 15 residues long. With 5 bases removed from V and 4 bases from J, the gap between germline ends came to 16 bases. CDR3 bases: TGTGCCAGCAGCCCCCTTAGGGAATGGGCAGATACGCAGTATTTT. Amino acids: CASSPLREWADTQYF.

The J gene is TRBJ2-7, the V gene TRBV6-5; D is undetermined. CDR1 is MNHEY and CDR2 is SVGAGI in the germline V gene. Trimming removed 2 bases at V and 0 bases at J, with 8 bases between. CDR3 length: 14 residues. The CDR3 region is CASSYETDSYEQYF. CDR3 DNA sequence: TGTGCCAGCAGTTACGAGACGGACTCCTACGAGCAGTACTTC.

The CDR3 nucleotides read TGTGCCAGCAGTGGAGGCACTGAAGCTTTCTTT. This gives the protein CASSGGTEAFF. V and J are TRBV25-1 and TRBJ1-1; D remains unclear. Germline assignment: CDR1 MGHDK and CDR2 SYGVNS. V lost 4 bases and J lost 4, with 4 bases in between. This CDR3 is built from 11 residues.

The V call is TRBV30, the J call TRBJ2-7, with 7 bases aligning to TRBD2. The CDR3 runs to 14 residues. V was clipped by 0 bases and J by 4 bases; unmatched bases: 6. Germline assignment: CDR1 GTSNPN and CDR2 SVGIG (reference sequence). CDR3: CAWSVASGSYEQYF. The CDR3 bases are TGTGCCTGGAGTGTGGCTAGCGGATCGTACGAGCAGTACTTC.

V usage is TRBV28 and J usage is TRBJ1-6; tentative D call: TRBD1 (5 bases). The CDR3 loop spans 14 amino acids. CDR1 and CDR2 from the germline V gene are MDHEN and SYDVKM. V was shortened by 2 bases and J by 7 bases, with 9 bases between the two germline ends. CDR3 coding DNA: TGTGCCAGCAGTTTAACGGGACGCAATTCACCCCTCCACTTT. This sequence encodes CASSLTGRNSPLHF.

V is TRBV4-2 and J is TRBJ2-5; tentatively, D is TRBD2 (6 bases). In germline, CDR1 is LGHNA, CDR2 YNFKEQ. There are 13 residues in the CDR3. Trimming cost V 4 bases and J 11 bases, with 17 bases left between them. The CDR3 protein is CASSPEASDEQYF. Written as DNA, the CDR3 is TGTGCCAGCAGCCCAGAGGCTAGCGATGAGCAGTACTTC.

CDR3: CASSNSQVYTF. The CDR3 DNA follows: TGTGCCAGCAGCAATTCACAGGTCTACACCTTC. The chain employs TRBV5-6 and TRBJ1-2, with D perhaps matching TRBD1 (5 bases). With 4 bases removed from V and 10 bases from J, the gap between germline ends came to 11 bases. Germline CDR1 is SGHDT and CDR2 is YYEEEE. The CDR3 spans 11 residues.

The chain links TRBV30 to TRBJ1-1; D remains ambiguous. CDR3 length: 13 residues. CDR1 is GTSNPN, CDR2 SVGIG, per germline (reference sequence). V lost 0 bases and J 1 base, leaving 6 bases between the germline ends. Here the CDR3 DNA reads TGTGCCTGGAGTGTGGCAGGGAACACTGAAGCTTTCTTT. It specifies CAWSVAGNTEAFF.

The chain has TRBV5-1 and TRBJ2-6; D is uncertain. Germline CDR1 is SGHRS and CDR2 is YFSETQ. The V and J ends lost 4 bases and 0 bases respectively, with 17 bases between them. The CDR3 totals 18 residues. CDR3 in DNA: TGCGCCAGCAGCCCACGGACCGACCCTAGCTCTGGGGCCAACGTCCTGACTTTC. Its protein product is CASSPRTDPSSGANVLTF. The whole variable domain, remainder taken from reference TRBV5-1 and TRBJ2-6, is KAGVTQTPRYLIKTRGQQVTLSCSPISGHRSVSWYQQTPGQGLQFLFEYFSETQRNKGNFPGRFSGRQFSNSRSEMNVSTLELGDSALYLCASSPRTDPSSGANVLTFGAGSRLTVL.

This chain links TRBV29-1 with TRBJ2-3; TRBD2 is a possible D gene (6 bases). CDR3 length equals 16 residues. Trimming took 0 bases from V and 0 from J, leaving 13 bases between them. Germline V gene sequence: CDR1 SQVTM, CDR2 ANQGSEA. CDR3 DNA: TGCAGCGTTGAAGACGGGACTCGTGCTAGCACAGATACGCAGTATTTT. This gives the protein CSVEDGTRASTDTQYF.

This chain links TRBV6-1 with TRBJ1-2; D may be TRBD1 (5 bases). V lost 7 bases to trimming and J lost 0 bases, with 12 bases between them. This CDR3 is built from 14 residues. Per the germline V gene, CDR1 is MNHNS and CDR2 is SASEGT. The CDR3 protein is CASIPDITNYGYTF. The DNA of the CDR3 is TGTGCCAGCATTCCGGACATTACTAACTATGGCTACACCTTC.

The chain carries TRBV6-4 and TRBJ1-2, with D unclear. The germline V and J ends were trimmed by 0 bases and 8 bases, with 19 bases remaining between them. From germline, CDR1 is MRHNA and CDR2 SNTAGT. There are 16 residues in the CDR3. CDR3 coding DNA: TGTGCCAGCAGTGACTCGTTGACTGCCTTGGAAAGAGGCTACACCTTC. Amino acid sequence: CASSDSLTALERGYTF.

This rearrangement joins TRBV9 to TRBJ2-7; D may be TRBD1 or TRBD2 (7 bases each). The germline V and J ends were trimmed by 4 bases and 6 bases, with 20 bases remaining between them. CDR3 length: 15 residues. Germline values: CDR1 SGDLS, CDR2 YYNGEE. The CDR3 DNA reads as TGTGCCAGCAGCCAAAGCGGTACAGGGGAGGGCGAGCAGTACTTC. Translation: CASSQSGTGEGEQYF.

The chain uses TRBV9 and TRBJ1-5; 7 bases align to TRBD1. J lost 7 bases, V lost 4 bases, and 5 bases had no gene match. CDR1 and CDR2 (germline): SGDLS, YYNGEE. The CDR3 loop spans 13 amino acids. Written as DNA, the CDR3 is TGTGCCAGCAGCCGGGTAGGGGGCCAGCCCCAGCATTTT. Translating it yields CASSRVGGQPQHF.

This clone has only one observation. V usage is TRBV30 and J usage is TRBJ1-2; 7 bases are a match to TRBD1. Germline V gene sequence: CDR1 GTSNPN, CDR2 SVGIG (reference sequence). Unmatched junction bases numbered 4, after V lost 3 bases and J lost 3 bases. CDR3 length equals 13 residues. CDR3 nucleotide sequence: TGTGCCTGGAGCCTAGGGGGCCACTATGGCTACACCTTC. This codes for CAWSLGGHYGYTF.

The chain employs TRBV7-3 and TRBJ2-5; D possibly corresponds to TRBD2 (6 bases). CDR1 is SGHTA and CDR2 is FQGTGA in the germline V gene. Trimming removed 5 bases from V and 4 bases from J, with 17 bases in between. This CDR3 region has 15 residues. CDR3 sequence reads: CASSPRGGLGETQYF. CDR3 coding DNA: TGTGCCAGCAGCCCTCGTGGGGGGTTGGGAGAGACCCAGTACTTC.

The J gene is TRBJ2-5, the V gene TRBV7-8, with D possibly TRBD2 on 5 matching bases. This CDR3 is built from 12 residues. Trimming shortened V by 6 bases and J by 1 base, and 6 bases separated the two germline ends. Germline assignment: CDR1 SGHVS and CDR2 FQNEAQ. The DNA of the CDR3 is TGTGCCAGCAGGGGGAGCCAAGAGACCCAGTACTTC. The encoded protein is CASRGSQETQYF.

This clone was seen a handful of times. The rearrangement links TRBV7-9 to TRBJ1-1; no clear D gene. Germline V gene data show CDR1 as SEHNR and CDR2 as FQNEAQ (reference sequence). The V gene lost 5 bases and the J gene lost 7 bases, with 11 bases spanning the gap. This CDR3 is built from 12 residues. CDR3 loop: CASSLGVDEAFF. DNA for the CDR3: TGTGCCAGCAGCCTCGGGGTTGATGAAGCTTTCTTT.

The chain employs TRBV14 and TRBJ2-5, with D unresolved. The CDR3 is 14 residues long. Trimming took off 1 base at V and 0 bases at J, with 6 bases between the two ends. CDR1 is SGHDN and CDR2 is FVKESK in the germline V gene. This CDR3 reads CASSQGVYQETQYF. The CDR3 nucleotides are TGTGCCAGCAGCCAAGGAGTGTACCAAGAGACCCAGTACTTC.

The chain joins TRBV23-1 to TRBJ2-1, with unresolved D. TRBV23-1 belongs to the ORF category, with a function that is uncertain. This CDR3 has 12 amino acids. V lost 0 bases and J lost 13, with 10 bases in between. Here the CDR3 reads CASSQSWNRQFF. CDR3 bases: TGCGCCAGCAGTCAATCCTGGAACAGACAGTTCTTC.

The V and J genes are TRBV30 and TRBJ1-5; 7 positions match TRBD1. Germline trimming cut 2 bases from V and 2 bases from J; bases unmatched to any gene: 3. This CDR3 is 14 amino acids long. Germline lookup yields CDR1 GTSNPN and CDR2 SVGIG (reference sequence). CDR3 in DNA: TGTGCCTGGAGTACCGGGACAGGCAATCAGCCCCAGCATTTT. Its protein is CAWSTGTGNQPQHF.